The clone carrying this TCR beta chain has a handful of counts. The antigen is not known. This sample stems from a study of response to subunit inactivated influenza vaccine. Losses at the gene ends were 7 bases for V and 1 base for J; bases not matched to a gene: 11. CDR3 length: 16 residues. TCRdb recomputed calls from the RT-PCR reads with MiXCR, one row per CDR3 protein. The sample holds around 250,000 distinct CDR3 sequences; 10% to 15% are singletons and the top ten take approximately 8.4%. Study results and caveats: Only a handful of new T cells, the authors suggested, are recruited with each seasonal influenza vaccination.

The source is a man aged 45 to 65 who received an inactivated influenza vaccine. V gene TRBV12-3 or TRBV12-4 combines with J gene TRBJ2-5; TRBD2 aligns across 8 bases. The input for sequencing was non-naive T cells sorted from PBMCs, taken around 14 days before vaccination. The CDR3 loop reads CASTQGTSGSQETQYF. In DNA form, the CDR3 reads TGTGCCAGCACCCAGGGGACCAGCGGGAGCCAAGAGACCCAGTACTTC.